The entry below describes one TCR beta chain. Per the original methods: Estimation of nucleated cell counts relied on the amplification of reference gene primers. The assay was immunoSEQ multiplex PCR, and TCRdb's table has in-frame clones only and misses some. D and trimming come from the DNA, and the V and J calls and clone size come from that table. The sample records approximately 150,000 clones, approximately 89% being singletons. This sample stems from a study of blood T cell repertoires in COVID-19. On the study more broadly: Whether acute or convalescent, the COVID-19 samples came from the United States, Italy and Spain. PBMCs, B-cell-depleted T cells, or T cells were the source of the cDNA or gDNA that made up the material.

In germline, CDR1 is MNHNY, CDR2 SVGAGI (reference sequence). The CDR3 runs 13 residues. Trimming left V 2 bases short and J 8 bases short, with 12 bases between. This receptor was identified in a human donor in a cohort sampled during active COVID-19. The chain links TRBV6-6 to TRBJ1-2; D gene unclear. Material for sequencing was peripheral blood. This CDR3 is CASSYEGSGGYTF. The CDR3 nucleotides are TGTGCCAGCAGTTACGAGGGCTCGGGCGGCTACACCTTC.